This T cell receptor (beta chain) emerged from a study of Ad26.COV2.S vaccination and SARS-CoV-2 variants. Study-level results: Non-spike TCR breadth was similar in vaccine and placebo recipients.

Clones were read by immunoSEQ multiplex PCR, and TCRdb kept only the in-frame ones, dropping some. Among roughly 500,000 clones listed, approximately 89% were seen once. Germline loops: CDR1 GTSNPN, CDR2 SVGIG (reference sequence). Trimming left V 4 bases short and J 4 bases short, with 12 bases between. The CDR3 is 13 amino acids. Points on this clone: What it binds is unknown.

The treatment is: around 19 received Ad26.COV2.S at low or high dose, single or two shots; 5 received placebo; per-sample allocation not given. Each sample was drawn 63 days after the first injection (of vaccine or placebo). This Boston cohort included adults aged 18-55 years. Sequenced material: peripheral blood, taken in a trial of Ad26.COV2.S vaccine versus placebo. The sequence came from a person between 18 and 65 years old who received the Ad26.COV2.S COVID-19 vaccine or a placebo. The V and J genes are TRBV30 and TRBJ2-3; D call uncertain. The CDR3 loop is CAWTPFVADTQYF. The CDR3 DNA reads as TGTGCCTGGACCCCCTTCGTCGCAGATACGCAGTATTTT.